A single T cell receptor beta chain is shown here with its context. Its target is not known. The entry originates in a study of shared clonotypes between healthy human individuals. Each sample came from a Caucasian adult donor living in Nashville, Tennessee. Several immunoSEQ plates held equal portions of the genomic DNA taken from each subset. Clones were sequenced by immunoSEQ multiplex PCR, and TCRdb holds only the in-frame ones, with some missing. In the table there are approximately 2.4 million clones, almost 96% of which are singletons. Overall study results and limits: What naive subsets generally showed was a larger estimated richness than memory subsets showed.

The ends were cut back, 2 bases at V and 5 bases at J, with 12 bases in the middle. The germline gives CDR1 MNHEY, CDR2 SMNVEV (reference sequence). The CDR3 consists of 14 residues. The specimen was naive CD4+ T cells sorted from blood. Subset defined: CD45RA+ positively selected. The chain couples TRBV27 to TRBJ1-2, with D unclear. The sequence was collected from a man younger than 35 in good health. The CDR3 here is CASSLNSDSYGYTF. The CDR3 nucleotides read TGTGCCAGCAGTTTAAACAGTGATTCGTATGGCTACACCTTC.